This note documents a single TCR beta chain sequence. Profiling relied on immunoSEQ multiplex PCR, and the TCRdb table lists in-frame clones only, not all of them. The repertoire consists of approximately 210,000 clones, with about 90% occurring once and the leading ten covering 1.5% to 2%. This record comes from a study of control samples from healthy donors and cancer patients. The clonotype originates from a man aged 30 to 45 in good health. Sample: blood.

CDR3 nucleotides: TGCGCCAGCAGCCAACCCGGGACTAGCGGGGGGAACGAGCAGTTCTTC. Protein sequence: CASSQPGTSGGNEQFF. The chain joins TRBV4-1 to TRBJ2-1; the match to TRBD2 covers 15 bases. Germline V CDR1 and CDR2: MGHRA, YSYEKL. V lost 2 bases and J lost 10; bases outside the gene matches: 6. The CDR3 is made up of 16 amino acids.